This T cell receptor beta chain comes out of a study of cytomegalovirus exposure and HLA in healthy donors. Study context: Earlier work reported roughly 120 million unique TCR beta sequences from approximately 180 million T cells.

Primers for the PCR totalled 60 Vbeta and 13 Jbeta. Sequencing was performed with immunoSEQ multiplex PCR; in TCRdb, only in-frame clones are kept and a portion is missing. The sample yields some 93,000 clones, nearly 80% seen once. Sample: PBMCs. The origin of this receptor is a woman in her thirties or forties in good health and CMV-seronegative.

The CDR3 is CASHHRGGSYNEQFF. CDR3 in DNA: TGTGCCAGTCACCACAGGGGGGGATCCTACAATGAGCAGTTCTTC. The gene calls are TRBV25-1 and TRBJ2-1; TRBD1 might be the D (8 bases). The germline gives CDR1 MGHDK, CDR2 SYGVNS. The CDR3 is 15 amino acids. V was trimmed by 9 bases and J by 1 base, leaving 16 bases between them.